Presented here are 2 T cell receptor beta chains from one specimen sequenced in a study of T cell responses to AZD1222 COVID-19 vaccine. Assay used: immunoSEQ multiplex PCR; TCRdb lists only in-frame clones, some missing. The table lists around 150,000 clones, roughly 90% of them singletons. Sequenced here: peripheral blood, sampled 28 days after the second AZD1222 dose. These receptor sequences come from an adult who received the AZD1222 COVID-19 vaccine.

V gene TRBV14 combines with J gene TRBJ2-7; no clear D gene. V was clipped by 1 base and J by 5 bases, with 3 bases between them. Germline V gene data show CDR1 as SGHDN and CDR2 as FVKESK. CDR3 length equals 11 residues. CDR3 bases: TGTGCCAGCAGCCAAGTGCACGAGCAGTACTTC. It codes for CASSQVHEQYF. Using reference TRBV14 and TRBJ2-7 for the parts outside the CDR3, the full variable domain is EAGVTQFPSHSVIEKGQTVTLRCDPISGHDNLYWYRRVMGKEIKFLLHFVKESKQDESGMPNNRFLAERTGGTYSTLKVQPAELEDSGVYFCASSQVHEQYFGPGTRLTVT.

This chain connects TRBV27 to TRBJ2-7; TRBD2 matches at 7 bases. This CDR3 spans 16 amino acids. Germline V lookup: CDR1 MNHEY, CDR2 SMNVEV (reference sequence). Trimming took 4 bases from V and 0 from J; bases not matched to a gene: 9. CDR3 sequence reads: CASSSPGASGSYEQYF. In nucleotides, the CDR3 is TGTGCCAGCAGTTCACCTGGAGCTAGCGGCTCCTACGAGCAGTACTTC.